The entry below describes one T cell receptor beta chain. The antigen is not known. The entry originates in a study of cytomegalovirus exposure and HLA in healthy donors. Study-level findings and limits: Sequencing likely generated an artifact that appeared as a cluster of highly shared sequence variants. Later analysis associated a missense DCLRE1C variant with TCR beta V- and J-gene trimming. Previously analyzed data showed that most TCR beta V segments were productive at a frequency of about 87% or about 30%. Investigators reported 150 to 200 TCR beta chains as tied to cytomegalovirus.

CDR1 and CDR2 from the germline V gene are SEHNR and FQNEAQ (reference sequence). This CDR3 comprises 16 residues. J gave up 2 bases and V 1 base, and 6 bases lay outside the gene matches. PCR was performed using 60 Vbeta and 13 Jbeta primers. Repertoires were generated with immunoSEQ multiplex PCR, while TCRdb's copy carries only in-frame clones and drops some. The table records 95,000 to 150,000 clones, 77% of them present only once. The gene calls are TRBV7-9 and TRBJ2-7, with 9 bases aligning to TRBD2. The origin of this receptor is a woman aged 40 to 50 in good health and CMV-seropositive. Sequencing was carried out using PBMCs. The CDR3 here is CASSLEPSGVTYEQYF. DNA of the CDR3: TGTGCCAGCAGCTTAGAACCTAGCGGGGTGACCTACGAGCAGTACTTC.